This T cell receptor (beta chain) was found in a study of shared clonotypes between healthy human individuals. Study-level points and caveats: Rarefaction curves obtained for sorted subsets showed sequencing incomplete despite large depth.

This CDR3 has 16 amino acids. V gave up 1 base and J gave up 2 bases; unmatched junction bases: 7. The germline V gene has CDR1 SGHTA and CDR2 FQGNSA. As regards this clone: Its target is not known.

Original data processing: Junction-only sequences without quality scores were provided by ImmunoSEQ, so filtering was different. Here immunoSEQ multiplex PCR was the method, and the copy in TCRdb shows in-frame clones only, minus some. V, J and clone size are those of that table, while D and trimming were read from the DNA. The table lists around 2,100,000 clones, about 94% of them singletons, with 1.2% in the top ten. Terminally differentiated effector memory CD45RA+ cells were left out of the naive CD8 fraction, which was CD45RO-negative and positively selected for CCR7. The chain couples TRBV7-2 to TRBJ2-7; 8 bases align to TRBD1. The sample was naive CD8+ T cells sorted from blood. The origin of this receptor is a man younger than 35 in good health. As DNA, the CDR3 is TGTGCCAGCAGCTTAGTCCCCGGACAGGGACCCTACGAGCAGTACTTC. This sequence encodes CASSLVPGQGPYEQYF.